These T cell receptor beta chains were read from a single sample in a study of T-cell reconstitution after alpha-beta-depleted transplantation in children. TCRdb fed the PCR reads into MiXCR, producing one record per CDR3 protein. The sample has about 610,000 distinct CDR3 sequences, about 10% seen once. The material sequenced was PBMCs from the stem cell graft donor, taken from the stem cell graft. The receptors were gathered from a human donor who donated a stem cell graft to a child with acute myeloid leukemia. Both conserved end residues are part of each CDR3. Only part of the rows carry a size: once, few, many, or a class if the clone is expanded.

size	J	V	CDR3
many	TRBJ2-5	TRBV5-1	CASSTEETQYF
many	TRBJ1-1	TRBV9	CASSVRDRGGTEAFF
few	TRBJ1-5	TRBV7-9	CASSRGRVSNQPQHF
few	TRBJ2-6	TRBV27	CASSSTQMSGANVLTF
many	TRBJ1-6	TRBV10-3	CAISESGYNSPLHF
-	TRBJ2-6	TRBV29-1	CSVVPGLSSGANVLTF
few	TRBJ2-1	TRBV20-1	CSARDLSYGYNEQFF
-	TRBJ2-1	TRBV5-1	CASSRGVAGSSYNEQFF
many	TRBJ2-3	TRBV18	CASSPPATGTTSFTDTQYF
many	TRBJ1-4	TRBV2	CASSSRDRAANEKLFF
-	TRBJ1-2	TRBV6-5	CASSSLQGAGYGYTF
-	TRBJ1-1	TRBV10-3	CAISRQGSTEAFF
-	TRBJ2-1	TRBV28	CASRFFGTSGVLYQFF
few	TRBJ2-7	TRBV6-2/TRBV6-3	CASKSVRYEQYF
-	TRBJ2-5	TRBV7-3	CASSLGDSVQETQYF
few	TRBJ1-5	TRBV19	CASSVTGTRDQPQHF
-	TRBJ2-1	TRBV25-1	CASRETGTSRGGEQFF
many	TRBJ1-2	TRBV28	CASFGTGDYGYTF
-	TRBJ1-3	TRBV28	CATTSRGRAGNTIYF
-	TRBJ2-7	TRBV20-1	CSARESGQGTYEQYF
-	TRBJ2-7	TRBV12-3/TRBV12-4	CASRGQGGHYEQYF
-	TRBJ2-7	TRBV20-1	CSARAGWTGRSYEQYF
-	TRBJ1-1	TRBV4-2	CASSPWTDAVTEAFF
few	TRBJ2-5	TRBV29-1	CSGGHKGETQYF
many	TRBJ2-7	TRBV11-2	CASRGQGAREQYF
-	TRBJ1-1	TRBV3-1	CASSQGTGGGFMNTEAFF
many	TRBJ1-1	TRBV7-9	CASSFDRGRTEAFF
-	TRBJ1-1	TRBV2	CASTLGGGKEAFF
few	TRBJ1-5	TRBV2	CASSESRGSNQPQHF
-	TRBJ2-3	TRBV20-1	CCAREISGTGFTDTQYF
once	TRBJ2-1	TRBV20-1	CWAPSGTSGRLSYNEQFF
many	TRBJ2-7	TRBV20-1	CSAFRAVYEQYF
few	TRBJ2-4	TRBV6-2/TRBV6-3	CASSYRGLSAKNIQYF
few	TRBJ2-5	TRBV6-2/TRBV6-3	CASRGAGQETQYF
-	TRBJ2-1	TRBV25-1	CADREGPNEQFF
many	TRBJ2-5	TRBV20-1	CSALRLGAQETQYF
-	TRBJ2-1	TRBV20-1	CSARGAANEQFF
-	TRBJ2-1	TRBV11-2	CASSLGRQGWDNEQFF
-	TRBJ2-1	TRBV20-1	CSARDRSIVDEQFF
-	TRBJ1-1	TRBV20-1	CIPDREDTEAFF
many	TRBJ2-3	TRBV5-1	CASSFWGDGTDTQYF
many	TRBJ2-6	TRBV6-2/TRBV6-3	CASSYFRTGGSGANVLTF
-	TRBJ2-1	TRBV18	CASSLLTRTPGLAGDYSEQFF
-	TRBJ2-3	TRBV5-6	CASSLRTSGRIWQGTQYF
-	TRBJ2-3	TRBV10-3	CAIRPGQGPDTQYF
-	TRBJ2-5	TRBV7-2	CASSWAGETQYF
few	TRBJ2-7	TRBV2	CASTGEYMDEQYF
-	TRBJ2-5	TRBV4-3	CASSQGPGATQETQYF